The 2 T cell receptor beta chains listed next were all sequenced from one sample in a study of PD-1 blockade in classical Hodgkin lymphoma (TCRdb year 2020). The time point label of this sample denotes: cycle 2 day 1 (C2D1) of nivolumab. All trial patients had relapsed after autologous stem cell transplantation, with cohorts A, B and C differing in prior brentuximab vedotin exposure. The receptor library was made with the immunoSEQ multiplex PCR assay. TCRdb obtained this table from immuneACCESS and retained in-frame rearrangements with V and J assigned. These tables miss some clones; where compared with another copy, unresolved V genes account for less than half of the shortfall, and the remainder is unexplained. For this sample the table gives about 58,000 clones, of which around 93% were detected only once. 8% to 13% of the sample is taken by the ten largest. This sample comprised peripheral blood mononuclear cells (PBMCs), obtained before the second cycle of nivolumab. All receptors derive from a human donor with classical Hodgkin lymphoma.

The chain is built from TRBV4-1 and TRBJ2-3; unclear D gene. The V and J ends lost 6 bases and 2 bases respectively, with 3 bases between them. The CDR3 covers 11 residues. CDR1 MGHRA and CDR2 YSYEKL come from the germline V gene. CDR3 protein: CASRDTDTQYF. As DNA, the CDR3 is TGCGCCAGCAGAGACACAGATACGCAGTATTTT.

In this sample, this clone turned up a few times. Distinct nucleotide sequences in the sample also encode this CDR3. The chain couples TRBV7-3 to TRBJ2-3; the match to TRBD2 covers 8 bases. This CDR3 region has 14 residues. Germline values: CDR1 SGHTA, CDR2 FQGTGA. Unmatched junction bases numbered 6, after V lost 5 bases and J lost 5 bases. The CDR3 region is CASSLGLAVDTQYF. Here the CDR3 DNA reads TGTGCCAGCAGCCTTGGACTAGCAGTAGATACGCAGTATTTT.